This TCR beta chain was captured by sequencing in a study of T cells in Graves' hyperthyroidism and ophthalmopathy. The CDR3 is made up of 16 amino acids. Germline CDR1 and CDR2: SGHRS and YFSETQ. J was trimmed by 2 bases and V by 4 bases; bases with no gene match: 8. Amplification of TCR beta CDR3 regions was performed using RNA transcripts as template. Using the HTBI primer set, a first-round RT-PCR was run on the TCR CDR3. TCRdb re-derived calls from the multiplex PCR reads in MiXCR, one entry per CDR3 protein. The table shows about 760,000 distinct CDR3 sequences, with roughly 32% occurring only once.

The rearrangement joins TRBV5-1 to TRBJ2-2; 7 bases line up with TRBD1. The specimen sequenced was blood. The TCR originated in a woman between 40 and 50 years old with Graves' hyperthyroidism. The CDR3: CASSLTGSVNTGELFF. In nucleotides, the CDR3 is TGCGCCAGCAGCCTGACAGGGAGTGTTAACACCGGGGAGCTGTTTTTT.